Each of the 25 T cell receptor beta chains below was sequenced from the same sample in a study of PD-L1 blockade in urothelial cancer. Produced via immunoSEQ multiplex PCR; TCRdb's table is partial and in-frame only. The table lists tens of thousands of clones, around nine tenths of them singletons. As to time point: pretreatment peripheral blood. The starting material was PBMCs, obtained around atezolizumab (anti-PD-L1) treatment. The origin of the receptors is a donor at least 40 years old with urothelial cancer.

V gene TRBV7-9 combines with J gene TRBJ2-2; 8 bases are shared with TRBD2. V dropped 7 bases and J dropped 5; count of bases not matched to a gene: 9. Per the germline V gene, CDR1 is SEHNR and CDR2 is FQNEAQ (reference sequence). The CDR3 extends over 15 amino acids. In nucleotides, the CDR3 is TGTGCCAGCACCCCGAAGCGGGAGTGGACCGGGGAGCTGTTTTTT. Translating gives CASTPKREWTGELFF.

This clone was counted a single time. The rearrangement uses TRBV19 and TRBJ1-2; 8 nucleotides agree with TRBD1. CDR3 length: 14 amino acids. Germline V gene lookup returns CDR1 LNHDA and CDR2 SQIVND (reference sequence). The V segment lost 3 bases and the J segment 4 bases; nucleotides outside the gene matches: 4. The CDR3 region is CASSMQGASYGYTF. The CDR3 nucleotides are TGTGCCAGTAGTATGCAGGGGGCTTCCTATGGCTACACCTTC.

The chain uses TRBV5-1 and TRBJ2-1, with 10 bases aligning to TRBD2. The length of the CDR3 is 14 residues. Unmatched junction bases numbered 7, after V lost 7 bases and J lost 6 bases. Germline assignment: CDR1 SGHRS and CDR2 YFSETQ. The CDR3: CASRSGRAGNEQFF. DNA of the CDR3: TGCGCCAGCCGGAGCGGGAGGGCGGGCAATGAGCAGTTCTTC.

The rearrangement links TRBV27 to TRBJ2-1; 7 positions match TRBD2. CDR1 and CDR2 from the germline V gene are MNHEY and SMNVEV (reference sequence). The CDR3 has 15 residues. With V trimmed by 2 bases and J by 0 bases, 1 base remained unmatched. The CDR3 here is CASSLASGSYNEQFF. The CDR3 region has the DNA TGTGCCAGCAGTTTAGCTAGCGGCTCCTACAATGAGCAGTTCTTC.

The chain employs TRBV29-1 and TRBJ2-7; TRBD2 aligns across 7 bases. The CDR3 is 12 residues long. Germline V gene sequence: CDR1 SQVTM, CDR2 ANQGSEA. Trimming removed 3 bases from V and 6 bases from J; junction bases left unmatched: 5. Here the CDR3 reads CSVERGLGEQYF. CDR3 DNA sequence: TGCAGCGTTGAGCGGGGGTTGGGCGAGCAGTACTTC.

The V and J genes are TRBV7-2 and TRBJ2-5; 8 nucleotides align to TRBD1. Germline assignment: CDR1 SGHTA and CDR2 FQGNSA. This CDR3 spans 13 amino acids. Trimming cost V 3 bases and J 4 bases; bases outside gene matches: 1. CDR3 sequence (DNA): TGTGCCAGCAGCTTCGACAGGGGAGAGACCCAGTACTTC. Translation gives CASSFDRGETQYF.

The chain links TRBV5-1 to TRBJ2-3; a possible D gene is TRBD1 (5 bases). Germline V CDR1 and CDR2: SGHRS, YFSETQ. This CDR3 is built from 15 residues. The germline V and J ends were trimmed by 6 bases and 0 bases, with 14 bases remaining between them. The CDR3 DNA reads as TGCGCCAGCACGACCGACAGCACTAGCACAGATACGCAGTATTTT. Its protein is CASTTDSTSTDTQYF.

The chain links TRBV11-2 to TRBJ2-1, with 15 bases lining up with TRBD2. J lost 13 bases, V lost 4 bases, and 5 bases had no gene match. Germline V gives CDR1 SGHAT, CDR2 FQNNGV. The CDR3 extends over 14 amino acids. CDR3 region: CASSSGTSGGSQFF. The CDR3 nucleotides are TGTGCCAGCAGCTCCGGGACTAGCGGGGGGTCCCAGTTCTTC.

This rearrangement joins TRBV27 to TRBJ2-6; maybe TRBD2 (6 bases). Germline-derived CDR1 and CDR2 are MNHEY and SMNVEV (reference sequence). V shed 5 bases and J shed 0 bases, with 14 bases lying between them. CDR3 length equals 17 residues. The CDR3 is CASSRGTPVSGANVLTF. The CDR3 DNA reads as TGTGCCAGCAGTCGCGGGACCCCCGTCTCTGGGGCCAACGTCCTGACTTTC.

The chain joins TRBV18 to TRBJ1-2, with TRBD1 identical over 7 bases. Trimming at V came to 6 bases and at J to 5 bases, leaving 9 bases not matched to a gene. The CDR3 loop spans 14 amino acids. Per germline, CDR1 KGHSH and CDR2 LQKENI. The CDR3 is CASSGQVGGYGYTF. The CDR3 coding sequence is TGTGCCAGCTCCGGACAGGTTGGGGGTTATGGCTACACCTTC.

This clone came up a few times. In DNA form, the CDR3 reads TGTGCCAGCAGCGTACGTCTGGAGCAAGAGACCCAGTACTTC. Translating gives CASSVRLEQETQYF. The chain links TRBV9 to TRBJ2-5; D uncertain. V lost 1 base to trimming and J lost 2 bases, with 9 bases between them. Germline CDR1 SGDLS, CDR2 YYNGEE. The CDR3 covers 14 residues.

The chain uses TRBV29-1 and TRBJ2-3; TRBD1 is a possible D gene (6 bases). Trimming shortened V by 2 bases and J by 1 base, and 19 bases separated the two germline ends. The CDR3 is 17 amino acids. From germline, CDR1 is SQVTM and CDR2 ANQGSEA. The CDR3 region is CSVERARGETRTDTQYF. The DNA of the CDR3 is TGCAGCGTTGAAAGGGCCAGGGGCGAAACCCGCACAGATACGCAGTATTTT.

In its sample, this clone was seen a few times. J is TRBJ2-1 and V is TRBV21-1; the DNA was not used to check the table's D call, TRBD2. TRBV21-1 is shown as a pseudogene. There are 14 residues in the CDR3. CDR3 nucleotide sequence: TGTGCCAGCAGCGTCGGCGGGAGGGCCTTTGAGCAGTTCTTC. Protein: CASSVGGRAFEQFF.

The rearrangement uses TRBV7-2 and TRBJ2-1, with D possibly being TRBD1 (6 bases). This CDR3 is 15 amino acids long. The ends were cut back, 5 bases at V and 6 bases at J, with 17 bases in the middle. CDR1 is SGHTA, CDR2 FQGNSA, per germline. The CDR3 DNA follows: TGTGCCAGCAGCCCACAGACCGGGACAATCAATGAGCAGTTCTTC. As protein: CASSPQTGTINEQFF.

Written as DNA, the CDR3 is TGTGCCAGCAGCCTCACGCAGGGGGCAACTAATGAAAAACTGTTTTTT. This sequence encodes CASSLTQGATNEKLFF. The V gene is TRBV7-2, the J gene TRBJ1-4, with 7 nucleotides matching TRBD1. The CDR3 totals 16 residues. Germline V gene sequence: CDR1 SGHTA, CDR2 FQGNSA. J gave up 0 bases and V 5 bases, and 6 bases lay outside the gene matches.

The count of this clone is one. The V gene is TRBV2, the J gene TRBJ1-4; 11 bases are a match to TRBD1. Germline CDR1 is SNHLY and CDR2 is FYNNEI. V gave up 4 bases and J gave up 4 bases; unmatched junction bases: 2. The CDR3 loop spans 15 amino acids. CDR3 region: CASSGDRGFNEKLFF. In nucleotides, the CDR3 is TGTGCCAGCAGTGGGGACAGGGGGTTTAATGAAAAACTGTTTTTT.

The J gene is TRBJ2-7, the V gene TRBV25-1; a weak D match, TRBD2 (6 bases). The germline V and J ends were trimmed by 6 bases and 7 bases, with 10 bases remaining between them. Looked up from germline, CDR1 is MGHDK and CDR2 is SYGVNS. This CDR3 is built from 11 residues. The CDR3: CASRRGLEQYF. The CDR3 coding sequence is TGTGCCAGCAGGCGGGGTTTGGAGCAGTACTTC.

The V call is TRBV19, the J call TRBJ2-1; 7 bases align to TRBD1. CDR1 is LNHDA, CDR2 SQIVND, per germline (reference sequence). Germline trimming cut 5 bases from V and 5 bases from J; bases unmatched to any gene: 6. The CDR3 runs 14 residues. The CDR3 nucleotides are TGTGCCAGTAGTCCCCCGGGACAGAACAATGAGCAGTTCTTC. Protein product: CASSPPGQNNEQFF.

In nucleotides, the CDR3 is TGTGCCAGCCGCCGGGACAGGGATTATTACGAGCAGTACTTC. Translated: CASRRDRDYYEQYF. The gene calls are TRBV6-5 and TRBJ2-7; TRBD1 agrees at 9 bases. This CDR3 is built from 14 residues. Germline loops: CDR1 MNHEY, CDR2 SVGAGI. Trimming took 8 bases from V and 4 from J; bases not matched to a gene: 9.

V usage is TRBV28 and J usage is TRBJ2-1; D unclear. The CDR3 runs to 12 residues. The V gene's germline CDR1 is MDHEN and CDR2 SYDVKM. With 1 base removed from V and 15 bases from J, the gap between germline ends came to 13 bases. DNA of the CDR3: TGTGCCAGCAGTTTATTCGGCCACCCGGGGTTCTTC. Translated: CASSLFGHPGFF. Full variable domain (rest looked up from reference TRBV28 and TRBJ2-1): DVKVTQSSRYLVKRTGEKVFLECVQDMDHENMFWYRQDPGLGLRLIYFSYDVKMKEKGDIPEGYSVSREKKERFSLILESASTNQTSMYLCASSLFGHPGFFGPGTRLTVL.

This clone appeared a single time. The rearrangement uses TRBV4-1 and TRBJ1-2, with a weak D call TRBD1 (5 bases). Trimming took 4 bases from V and 8 from J, leaving 20 bases between them. The CDR3 length is 15 residues. Germline loops: CDR1 MGHRA, CDR2 YSYEKL. The DNA of the CDR3 is TGCGCCAGCAGCCGGCAGGGTCTGGAAGTGAGGGGCTACACCTTC. It encodes CASSRQGLEVRGYTF.

This chain links TRBV10-3 with TRBJ2-7; 8 nucleotides align to TRBD1. Germline V gene lookup returns CDR1 ENHRY and CDR2 SYGVKD. J was trimmed by 4 bases and V by 4 bases; bases with no gene match: 9. The CDR3 sequence is 15 residues long. The CDR3 here is CAISVGDRTEYEQYF. The CDR3 DNA is TGTGCCATCAGTGTGGGGGACAGGACCGAATACGAGCAGTACTTC.

This clone was detected only a few times. The genes are TRBV18 and TRBJ1-4; maybe TRBD1 (5 bases). The V gene's germline CDR1 is KGHSH and CDR2 LQKENI. Between the trimmed V and J ends, which lost 3 bases and 6 bases, there was a span of 11 bases. The CDR3 has 14 residues. The CDR3 reads CASSPPGGDEKLFF. DNA of the CDR3: TGTGCCAGCTCACCCCCGGGGGGGGATGAAAAACTGTTTTTT.

The V and J genes are TRBV6-6 and TRBJ2-1; 8 bases are a match to TRBD1. Germline CDR1 MNHNY, CDR2 SVGAGI (reference sequence). This CDR3 is 14 amino acids long. V lost 5 bases and J lost 4; bases outside the gene matches: 4. CDR3 nucleotides: TGTGCCAGCAGTGGACAGGGACCATACAATGAGCAGTTCTTC. Protein sequence: CASSGQGPYNEQFF.

CDR3 sequence reads: CAWSRDTDTQYF. The CDR3 DNA sequence: TGTGCCTGGAGCCGGGACACAGATACGCAGTATTTT. V is TRBV30 and J is TRBJ2-3, with D perhaps matching TRBD2 (5 bases). V lost 3 bases to trimming and J lost 2 bases, with 6 bases between them. The CDR3 covers 12 residues. The germline V gene encodes CDR1 GTSNPN and CDR2 SVGIG (reference sequence).